These 28 T cell receptor beta chains were all obtained from the same sample, sequenced in a study of a mutant IDH1 vaccine in newly diagnosed glioma. Using immunoSEQ multiplex PCR, the repertoire was profiled, and TCRdb retains in-frame clones only, with some absent. Of 90,000 to 100,000 clones listed, roughly 90% are singletons. The time point was: baseline, week 1 (first vaccination visit). Treatment indicated: pre-vaccination baseline after standard-of-care therapy. Material: PBMCs, obtained from a glioma patient treated with radiotherapy, temozolomide or both. The receptors were gathered from a woman in her 50s with glioma.

This clone occurred once. The chain couples TRBV5-1 to TRBJ2-3; tentative D call: TRBD1 (5 bases). Germline CDR1 and CDR2: SGHRS and YFSETQ. V was pared by 4 bases and J by 4 bases, with 16 bases between. This CDR3 spans 15 amino acids. CDR3 sequence (DNA): TGCGCCAGCAGCCTGGGGCAGGGCTTCTCAGATACGCAGTATTTT. This translates into CASSLGQGFSDTQYF.

The genes are TRBV5-6 and TRBJ2-7; D might be TRBD2 (6 bases). Per germline, CDR1 SGHDT and CDR2 YYEEEE. This CDR3 has 15 amino acids. Trimming took off 3 bases at V and 2 bases at J, with 15 bases between the two ends. CDR3 protein: CASSWRGRLTYEQYF. The DNA of the CDR3 is TGTGCCAGCAGCTGGAGGGGACGGTTAACCTACGAGCAGTACTTC.

The chain links TRBV5-7 to TRBJ1-6; no clear D gene. TRBV5-7 is an open reading frame, and its role is uncertain. The CDR3 loop spans 12 amino acids. V was trimmed by 0 bases and J by 8 bases, leaving 3 bases between them. The CDR3 protein is CASSLADSPLHF. CDR3 DNA sequence: TGTGCCAGCAGCTTGGCCGATTCACCCCTCCACTTT.

The V and J genes are TRBV5-1 and TRBJ2-1; 8 bases line up with TRBD2. CDR3 size: 15 residues. V lost 4 bases and J lost 1; bases outside the gene matches: 4. In germline, CDR1 is SGHRS, CDR2 YFSETQ. The CDR3 loop reads CASSTSGVSYNEQFF. The CDR3 DNA reads as TGCGCCAGCAGCACTAGCGGCGTGTCCTACAATGAGCAGTTCTTC.

The CDR3 nucleotides read TGTGCCAGCATGCCCTTCGACAGGGAGCTTTTCGGCGGCTCCTACGAGCAGTACTTC. Translating gives CASMPFDRELFGGSYEQYF. The V call is TRBV2, the J call TRBJ2-7; 7 nucleotides agree with TRBD1. This CDR3 contains 19 residues. Trimming at V came to 7 bases and at J to 0 bases, leaving 21 bases not matched to a gene. The germline V gene encodes CDR1 SNHLY and CDR2 FYNNEI.

The chain combines TRBV5-4 with TRBJ2-7; 7 bases map to TRBD1. The junction had 5 bases not matched to a gene; V was cut back by 5 bases and J by 0 bases. The CDR3 spans 14 residues. Germline V CDR1 and CDR2: SGHNT, YYREEE (reference sequence). The CDR3 DNA follows: TGTGCCAGCAGTTGGGACAGCAGCTCCTACGAGCAGTACTTC. Translated: CASSWDSSSYEQYF. Full variable domain (outside the CDR3, taken from reference TRBV5-4 and TRBJ2-7): ETGVTQSPTHLIKTRGQQVTLRCSSQSGHNTVSWYQQALGQGPQFIFQYYREEENGRGNFPPRFSGLQFPNYSSELNVNALELDDSALYLCASSWDSSSYEQYFGPGTRLTVT.

J is TRBJ1-2 and V is TRBV7-9; D perhaps matches TRBD1 (5 bases). The CDR3 runs 13 residues. Trimming left V 4 bases short and J 7 bases short, with 13 bases between. Germline values: CDR1 SEHNR, CDR2 FQNEAQ (reference sequence). CDR3 loop: CASSSQGASGYTF. In nucleotides, the CDR3 is TGTGCCAGCAGCTCTCAGGGTGCTAGTGGCTACACCTTC. The full variable domain, its missing parts supplied by reference TRBV7-9 and TRBJ1-2, is DTGVSQNPRHKITKRGQNVTFRCDPISEHNRLYWYRQTLGQGPEFLTYFQNEAQLEKSRLLSDRFSAERPKGSFSTLEIQRTEQGDSAMYLCASSSQGASGYTFGSGTRLTVV.

The rearrangement links TRBV6-5 to TRBJ1-2; D gene unclear. V lost 2 bases to trimming and J lost 8 bases, with 12 bases between them. Germline CDR1 reads MNHEY; CDR2 reads SVGAGI. This CDR3 is built from 13 residues. The CDR3 region has the DNA TGTGCCAGCAGTTACCTTTCTGTTTCGGGCTACACCTTC. Translated: CASSYLSVSGYTF.

The chain combines TRBV6-1 with TRBJ1-2, with 8 bases matching TRBD1. The ends lost 4 bases at V and 3 bases at J; junction bases unmatched: 7. The CDR3 consists of 15 residues. Germline V gives CDR1 MNHNS, CDR2 SASEGT. In DNA, the CDR3 is TGTGCCAGCAGTGGTCCCGGGACAGGAGACTATGGCTACACCTTC. This translates into CASSGPGTGDYGYTF.

The chain links TRBV28 to TRBJ2-3, with D possibly TRBD1 on 6 matching bases. CDR1 is MDHEN, CDR2 SYDVKM, per germline. This CDR3 is built from 15 residues. V was clipped by 6 bases and J by 2 bases, with 15 bases between them. CDR3 amino acids: CASRKATGFTDTQYF. The CDR3 DNA follows: TGTGCCAGCAGGAAGGCAACAGGGTTCACAGATACGCAGTATTTT.

J is TRBJ1-2 and V is TRBV6-5; D is undetermined. V was trimmed by 5 bases and J by 1 base, leaving 11 bases between them. The CDR3 is 14 amino acids. Germline V CDR1 and CDR2: MNHEY, SVGAGI. The CDR3 is CASSDERLNYGYTF. In nucleotides, the CDR3 is TGTGCCAGCAGTGATGAGCGCCTTAACTATGGCTACACCTTC.

The rearrangement links TRBV6-5 to TRBJ1-1; tentative D call: TRBD1 (5 bases). CDR1 MNHEY and CDR2 SVGAGI come from the germline V gene. CDR3 length: 14 residues. The V end lost 7 bases, the J end lost 1 base, and 13 bases lay between the germline ends. CDR3 nucleotide sequence: TGTGCCAGCAAGGAAGGGGTTTCGAACACTGAAGCTTTCTTT. Its protein is CASKEGVSNTEAFF.

The genes are TRBV9 and TRBJ2-1; no reliable D call. In germline, CDR1 is SGDLS, CDR2 YYNGEE. This CDR3 has 14 residues. The V and J ends lost 0 bases and 7 bases respectively, with 11 bases between them. The CDR3 DNA reads as TGTGCCAGCAGCGTAGTCGGATCCTCGAATGAGCAGTTCTTC. Translation: CASSVVGSSNEQFF. The full variable domain, with the rest looked up from reference TRBV9 and TRBJ2-1, is DSGVTQTPKHLITATGQRVTLRCSPRSGDLSVYWYQQSLDQGLQFLIQYYNGEERAKGNILERFSAQQFPDLHSELNLSSLELGDSALYFCASSVVGSSNEQFFGPGTRLTVL.

The chain joins TRBV28 to TRBJ2-1, with 11 positions matching TRBD2. Germline assignment: CDR1 MDHEN and CDR2 SYDVKM. The CDR3 runs to 15 residues. The trim removed 8 bases at V and 3 bases at J, leaving 6 bases unmatched. Here the CDR3 DNA reads TGTGCCAGCGGCACTAGCGGGAGAATCTACAATGAGCAGTTCTTC. Translation: CASGTSGRIYNEQFF.

The chain couples TRBV6-6 to TRBJ1-5; possible D gene TRBD1, 6 bases. Trimming removed 6 bases from V and 5 bases from J, with 14 bases in between. Per germline, CDR1 MNHNY and CDR2 SVGAGI (reference sequence). The CDR3 length is 14 residues. CDR3 amino acids: CASSTDRSYQPQHF. The CDR3 nucleotides read TGTGCCAGCAGCACCGACAGGTCCTATCAGCCCCAGCATTTT.

The rearrangement uses TRBV19 and TRBJ1-4; tentative D call: TRBD1 (5 bases). Trimming removed 2 bases at V and 16 bases at J, with 20 bases between. Germline V CDR1 and CDR2: LNHDA, SQIVND (reference sequence). The CDR3 is 14 amino acids. The CDR3 DNA reads as TGTGCCAGTAGTATAAACGCCGGGACTCTCGGACGGTTTTTT. It encodes CASSINAGTLGRFF.

The genes are TRBV20-1 and TRBJ2-3; D unresolved. Germline-derived CDR1 and CDR2 are DFQATT and SNEGSKA (reference sequence). The CDR3 has 10 residues. V lost 5 bases, J lost 6 bases, and 6 bases lay in between. The CDR3 DNA reads TGCAGTGCTTTAGGGGATACGCAGTATTTT. Translated: CSALGDTQYF.

The chain links TRBV28 to TRBJ2-4, with 7 bases matching TRBD2. The germline CDR1 and CDR2 sequences are MDHEN and SYDVKM. The length of the CDR3 is 13 residues. The V and J ends lost 5 bases and 6 bases, in that order; junction bases with no gene match: 4. The CDR3: CASSPWGGNIQYF. In DNA form, the CDR3 reads TGTGCCAGCAGTCCGTGGGGGGGAAACATTCAGTACTTC.

This rearrangement joins TRBV5-1 to TRBJ1-1; D remains ambiguous. The V end was cut by 4 bases, the J end by 5 bases, with 15 bases between. Germline loops: CDR1 SGHRS, CDR2 YFSETQ. This CDR3 spans 14 amino acids. CDR3 in amino acids: CASSRERVGTEAFF. The CDR3 region has the DNA TGCGCCAGCAGCCGTGAAAGGGTTGGGACTGAAGCTTTCTTT.

This chain joins TRBV2 and TRBJ2-7; tentative D call: TRBD1 (6 bases). Trimming removed 0 bases from V and 2 bases from J, with 11 bases in between. CDR3 length: 15 amino acids. Germline V CDR1 and CDR2: SNHLY, FYNNEI. The CDR3 here is CASSEAWTETYEQYF. CDR3 in DNA: TGTGCCAGCAGTGAAGCGTGGACAGAAACCTACGAGCAGTACTTC.

This chain joins TRBV28 and TRBJ1-1; D unresolved. The V and J ends lost 7 bases and 1 base respectively, with 10 bases between them. From germline, CDR1 is MDHEN and CDR2 SYDVKM. The CDR3 extends over 13 amino acids. The CDR3 region is CASIRRTNTEAFF. The CDR3 DNA reads TGTGCCAGCATCAGGAGAACGAACACTGAAGCTTTCTTT.

The chain carries TRBV11-2 and TRBJ2-3; maybe TRBD2 (6 bases). This CDR3 contains 16 residues. Per germline, CDR1 SGHAT and CDR2 FQNNGV. V was clipped by 5 bases and J by 0 bases, with 15 bases between them. This CDR3 reads CASSKGGAGSTDTQYF. Written as DNA, the CDR3 is TGTGCCAGCAGCAAGGGCGGGGCGGGTAGCACAGATACGCAGTATTTT. Variable domain in full (rest from reference TRBV11-2 and TRBJ2-3): EAGVAQSPRYKIIEKRQSVAFWCNPISGHATLYWYQQILGQGPKLLIQFQNNGVVDDSQLPKDRFSAERLKGVDSTLKIQPAKLEDSAVYLCASSKGGAGSTDTQYFGPGTRLTVL.

This clone came up a few times. The J gene is TRBJ1-2, the V gene TRBV19; 11 bases map to TRBD1. CDR1 is LNHDA and CDR2 is SQIVND in the germline V gene (reference sequence). The CDR3 is 15 amino acids. J was trimmed by 4 bases and V by 5 bases; bases with no gene match: 6. CDR3 nucleotide sequence: TGTGCCAGTAGTCTACGGACAGGGGGCGGCTATGGCTACACCTTC. It specifies CASSLRTGGGYGYTF.

CDR3 sequence: CASSLEPNTEAFF. CDR3 DNA: TGTGCCAGCAGCTTGGAACCGAACACTGAAGCTTTCTTT. The gene calls are TRBV5-4 and TRBJ1-1; no firm D call. In germline, CDR1 is SGHNT, CDR2 YYREEE (reference sequence). This CDR3 region has 13 residues. V was shortened by 0 bases and J by 1 base, with 4 bases between the two germline ends.

J is TRBJ1-2 and V is TRBV30; D is uncertain. Between the trimmed V and J ends, which lost 4 bases and 7 bases, there was a span of 10 bases. The CDR3 has 11 residues. Germline values: CDR1 GTSNPN, CDR2 SVGIG (reference sequence). Here the CDR3 reads CAWKEGGGYTF. The CDR3 DNA reads TGTGCCTGGAAGGAGGGAGGTGGCTACACCTTC.

The chain joins TRBV7-9 to TRBJ2-3, with 7 nucleotides matching TRBD1. The CDR3 has 16 amino acids. Looked up from germline, CDR1 is SEHNR and CDR2 is FQNEAQ (reference sequence). The junction had 15 bases not matched to a gene; V was cut back by 4 bases and J by 8 bases. The CDR3, as DNA: TGTGCCAGCAGCTATCCCGGGACAGCGCATCCCGGTACGCAGTATTTT. Translation: CASSYPGTAHPGTQYF.

The CDR3 loop is CASSASFTGGTQYF. For the CDR3, the DNA is TGTGCCAGCAGTGCTTCTTTCACCGGGGGGACCCAGTACTTC. The chain links TRBV2 to TRBJ2-5; maybe TRBD2 (6 bases). CDR3 size: 14 residues. The germline gives CDR1 SNHLY, CDR2 FYNNEI. Trimming cost V 4 bases and J 7 bases, with 16 bases left between them.

The chain recombines TRBV6-6 with TRBJ1-6; D is uncertain. Trimming removed 4 bases at V and 8 bases at J, with 15 bases between. Per the germline V gene, CDR1 is MNHNY and CDR2 is SVGAGI (reference sequence). CDR3 size: 15 residues. The CDR3 here is CASSWVTKPDSPLHF. The DNA for the CDR3 is TGTGCCAGCAGTTGGGTGACCAAGCCCGATTCACCCCTCCACTTT.